These T cell receptor beta chains were read from a single sample in a study of T cell changes during pregnancy in multiple sclerosis. The protocol was immunoSEQ multiplex PCR, while the TCRdb copy is restricted to in-frame clones and leaves out a portion. This sample has about 16,000 clones, with roughly 96% found just once. The sample consisted of peripheral blood, taken in the third trimester of pregnancy. All receptors derive from a female donor with multiple sclerosis, enrolled in a pregnancy study. Both conserved end residues are part of each CDR3. D genes are given only for firm matches. Clone size, where shown, is once, few, many, or a class for clones that have expanded.

>TRBV10-3|TRBJ2-7|NA|NA
TGTGCCATCACGAGGGACACCACCTACGAGCAGTACTTC
CAITRDTTYEQYF
>TRBV6-1|TRBJ1-6|TRBD1|once
TGTGCCAGCTGGGGACAGAATAATTCACCCCTCCACTTT
CASWGQNNSPLHF
>TRBV7-3|TRBJ1-1|TRBD1|once
TGTGCCAGCAGGCCGGGACAGGGGGCGAACACTGAAGCTTTCTTT
CASRPGQGANTEAFF
>TRBV18|TRBJ2-1|TRBD1|NA
TGTGCCAGCTCAGCGACAGGGGGGAGCGACAATGAGCAGTTCTTC
CASSATGGSDNEQFF
>TRBV4-1|TRBJ1-1|NA|NA
TGCGCCAGCAGCCAAACTCAGGGAGGTGAAGCTTTCTTT
CASSQTQGGEAFF
>TRBV27|TRBJ2-6|TRBD1|NA
TGTGCCAGCAGCCCCATTCCGGGACAGGTTTCGGACGGGGCCAACGTCCTGACTTTC
CASSPIPGQVSDGANVLTF
>TRBV7-6|TRBJ2-7|TRBD1|NA
TGTGCCAGCAGCTCGCCGGGACAGGCCTACGAGCAGTACTTC
CASSSPGQAYEQYF
>TRBV5-1|TRBJ2-1|TRBD2|NA
TGCGCCAGCAGCTTGGGCTCTTCTAGCGGGAGAAGGAATGAGCAGTTCTTC
CASSLGSSSGRRNEQFF
>TRBV4-3|TRBJ2-3|TRBD2|once
TGCGCCAGCAGCAAAAGATTAGCGGGGGGGCCCGAGGGGTGGAATACGCAGTATTTT
CASSKRLAGGPEGWNTQYF
>TRBV5-4|TRBJ2-1|TRBD1|NA
TGTGCCAGCAGCAAAAGATCTCTTGGGGGACAGAACTCCTACAATGAGCAGTTCTTC
CASSKRSLGGQNSYNEQFF
>TRBV10-3|TRBJ2-7|NA|NA
TGTGCCATGGGGATGGGGCCTTACGAGCAGTACTTC
CAMGMGPYEQYF
>TRBV2|TRBJ2-2|TRBD1|NA
TGTGCCAGCATGGGGGACAGGGGTTTCACCGGGGAGCTGTTTTTT
CASMGDRGFTGELFF
>TRBV7-6|TRBJ2-5|NA|once
TGTGCCAGCAGTAGAACCGGGACAATTGGGGAGACCCAGTACTTC
CASSRTGTIGETQYF
>TRBV28|TRBJ2-1|TRBD1|NA
TGTGCCAGCAGTTTCTGGCAGGGGGAGTACAATGAGCAGTTCTTC
CASSFWQGEYNEQFF
>TRBV29-1|TRBJ2-1|NA|NA
TGCAGCGTGGTCCTGAGCTCCTACAATGAGCAGTTCTTC
CSVVLSSYNEQFF
>TRBV29-1|TRBJ1-2|TRBD1|NA
TGCAGCGTTCTAGGACAGGGAACTAACTATGGCTACACCTTC
CSVLGQGTNYGYTF
>TRBV6-5|TRBJ2-7|NA|NA
TGTGCCAGCAGCTCCGACGTCTTAGCGGTGCACGAGCAGTACTTC
CASSSDVLAVHEQYF
>TRBV27|TRBJ2-1|TRBD2|NA
TGTGCCAGCAGCCCAGGACTAGCGGTCTACAATGAGCAGTTCTTC
CASSPGLAVYNEQFF
>TRBV5-1|TRBJ2-3|NA|NA
TGCGCCAGCAGCTTGGGGGTCAGCGGAACAGATACGCAGTATTTT
CASSLGVSGTDTQYF
>TRBV18|TRBJ2-7|NA|NA
TGTGCCAGCTCACCACCGCTGGGAAGAGGGTCCGAGCAGTACTTC
CASSPPLGRGSEQYF
>TRBV19|TRBJ1-1|NA|NA
TGTGCCAGTAGTATGCGAGGACGGGAATCTGGAGCTTTCTTT
CASSMRGRESGAFF
>TRBV7-3|TRBJ2-1|TRBD1|NA
TGTGCCAGCAGCCAAGGAGGCGGGACAGGGTGGAATGAGCAGTTCTTC
CASSQGGGTGWNEQFF
>TRBV11-3|TRBJ2-1|NA|NA
TGTGCCACCCCGACTCCCGGAGTCTGGGACAATGAGCAGTTCTTC
CATPTPGVWDNEQFF
>TRBV7-6|TRBJ2-2|TRBD2|NA
TGTGCCAGCAGCCCCCGGGGGGGCACCGGGGAGCTGTTTTTT
CASSPRGGTGELFF
>TRBV4-3|TRBJ2-7|TRBD1|once
TGCGCCAGCAGCCCGGGACAGGGGCCGTACTACGAGCAGTACTTC
CASSPGQGPYYEQYF
>TRBV19|TRBJ2-6|TRBD1|NA
TGTGCCAGTAGTATAGATTACAGGGGGCCCACCTACTCTGGGGCCAACGTCCTGACTTTC
CASSIDYRGPTYSGANVLTF
>TRBV2|TRBJ2-7|TRBD1|NA
TGTGCCAGCAGTGACCCGGGACAGCCCTTACGCTTTGACTACGAGCAGTACTTC
CASSDPGQPLRFDYEQYF
>TRBV5-5|TRBJ2-7|NA|NA
TGTGCCAGCAGCCACTTAGGAGGGGACTACGAGCAGTACTTC
CASSHLGGDYEQYF
>TRBV18|TRBJ2-2|NA|NA
TGTGCCAGCTCACCGGGACAGAACACCGGGGAGCTGTTTTTT
CASSPGQNTGELFF
>TRBV7-8|TRBJ1-1|NA|NA
TGTGCCAGCAGCTTGCAGAGGGACACTGAAGCTTTCTTT
CASSLQRDTEAFF
>TRBV18|TRBJ1-5|NA|NA
TGTGCCAGCTCACCACCGGGCCGGCCCAATCAGCCCCAGCATTTT
CASSPPGRPNQPQHF
>TRBV15|TRBJ2-3|TRBD2|NA
TGTGCCACCAGCAGAGGAGGGGTAGCGGGCCCAACAGATACGCAGTATTTT
CATSRGGVAGPTDTQYF
>TRBV27|TRBJ2-1|TRBD2|NA
TGTGCCAGCAGTTTTGTTCTAGCGGGAGTGTCCAATGAGCAGTTCTTC
CASSFVLAGVSNEQFF
>TRBV7-3|TRBJ1-1|TRBD1|NA
TGTGCCAGCAGCTTAGGGACAGGCCGGGGAGCTTTCTTT
CASSLGTGRGAFF
>TRBV30|TRBJ2-1|NA|NA
TGTGCCTGGTGGGACAGGGGTTTTAGCGGGAGCCCCTACAATGAGCAGTTCTTC
CAWWDRGFSGSPYNEQFF
>TRBV6-6|TRBJ2-1|NA|once
TGTGCCAGCAGTTTCCGACGGGGCTCCTACAATGAGCAGTTCTTC
CASSFRRGSYNEQFF
>TRBV2|TRBJ2-5|NA|NA
TGTGCCAGCAATTCTAACCTCCAAGAGACCCAGTACTTC
CASNSNLQETQYF
>TRBV6-1|TRBJ2-7|TRBD2|NA
TGTGCCAGCAGTGAAGGGACTAGCGGGGGTTTCTACGAGCAGTACTTC
CASSEGTSGGFYEQYF
>TRBV6-1|TRBJ1-1|NA|NA
TGTGCCAGCAGTCCCAGGGGGAACACTGAAGCTTTCTTT
CASSPRGNTEAFF
>TRBV9|TRBJ1-1|NA|NA
TGTGCCAGCAGCCTCCGGGCCGGACGGGATGATGAAGCTTTCTTT
CASSLRAGRDDEAFF
>TRBV14|TRBJ2-7|NA|once
TGTGCCAGCAGCCAAGTCCTCCCGGGACACATCTCCTACGAGCAGTACTTC
CASSQVLPGHISYEQYF
>TRBV30|TRBJ2-2|NA|NA
TGTGCCTGCAAAATAAGGGGCGGTACCGGGGAGCTGTTTTTT
CACKIRGGTGELFF
>TRBV25-1|TRBJ1-5|NA|NA
TGTGCCAGCAGTGGATCGGGCAATCAGCCCCAGCATTTT
CASSGSGNQPQHF
>TRBV5-1|TRBJ2-2|TRBD1|NA
TGCGCCAGCAGCTTGGCAGGGGGGAACACCGGGGAGCTGTTTTTT
CASSLAGGNTGELFF
>TRBV5-1|TRBJ1-1|NA|NA
TGCGCCAGCAGCTTTTGGGAAGGGGCCCTCACTGAAGCTTTCTTT
CASSFWEGALTEAFF
>TRBV19|TRBJ1-4|NA|NA
TGTGCCAGTAGTATAGAGGGACTAAGCGAAAAACTGTTTTTT
CASSIEGLSEKLFF
>TRBV11-1|TRBJ2-7|NA|NA
TGTGCCAGCAGTCTGTCGGACAACACCTACGAGCAGTACTTC
CASSLSDNTYEQYF
>TRBV10-3|TRBJ1-6|NA|NA
TGTGCCATCAGTGAGCGGGGTAAGGATAATTCACCCCTCCACTTT
CAISERGKDNSPLHF
>TRBV6-5|TRBJ1-2|NA|NA
TGTGCCAGCAGTTCGGACAGAACTAACTATGGCTACACCTTC
CASSSDRTNYGYTF
>TRBV11-2|TRBJ1-2|NA|once
TGTGCCAGCAGTTTTTCAGGCCCCCCGGATGGCTACACCTTC
CASSFSGPPDGYTF
>TRBV2|TRBJ1-5|NA|NA
TGTGCCAGCAGTGAAAGAGCGGTGAGCAATCAGCCCCAGCATTTT
CASSERAVSNQPQHF
>TRBV19|TRBJ2-5|TRBD1|NA
TGTGCCAGTAGTATTTCGGGACAGGGGGCAATGGAGACCCAGTACTTC
CASSISGQGAMETQYF
>TRBV5-5|TRBJ2-3|NA|NA
TGTGCCAGCAGCTTGGCCGTAGCGGATACGCAGTATTTT
CASSLAVADTQYF
>TRBV5-5|TRBJ2-5|NA|NA
TGTGCCAGCAGTTACGGGACAAGGACCCGAGAGACCCAGTACTTC
CASSYGTRTRETQYF
>TRBV9|TRBJ2-1|NA|NA
TGTGCCAGCAGCGAGCGAACGGGAGCGTTTCCCCGAGATGAGCAGTTCTTC
CASSERTGAFPRDEQFF